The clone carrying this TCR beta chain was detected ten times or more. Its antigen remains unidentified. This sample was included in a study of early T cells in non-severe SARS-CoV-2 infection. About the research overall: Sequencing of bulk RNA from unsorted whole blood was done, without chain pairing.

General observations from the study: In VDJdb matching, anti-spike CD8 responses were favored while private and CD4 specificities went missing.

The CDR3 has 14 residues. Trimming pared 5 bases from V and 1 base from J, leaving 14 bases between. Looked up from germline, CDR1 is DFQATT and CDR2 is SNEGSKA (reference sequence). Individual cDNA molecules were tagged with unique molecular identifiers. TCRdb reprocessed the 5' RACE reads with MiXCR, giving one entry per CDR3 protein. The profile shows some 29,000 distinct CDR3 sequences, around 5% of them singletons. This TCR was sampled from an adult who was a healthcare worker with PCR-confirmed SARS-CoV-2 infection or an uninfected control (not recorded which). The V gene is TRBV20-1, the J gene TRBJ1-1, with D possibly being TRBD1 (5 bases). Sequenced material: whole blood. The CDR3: CSAPRGARNTEAFF. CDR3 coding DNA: TGCAGTGCTCCCCGGGGCGCTCGGAACACTGAAGCTTTCTTT.